The clone carrying this T cell receptor beta chain came up once. The sample originates from a study of blood T cell repertoires in COVID-19. Study information: The United States, Italy and Spain provided the acute and convalescent COVID-19 samples. T cells, B-cell-depleted T cells, or PBMCs provided the cDNA or gDNA that served as material.

In the source study's methods: Counts of nucleated cells, estimated from reference gene primer amplification, were obtained. Assay used: immunoSEQ multiplex PCR; TCRdb lists only in-frame clones, some missing. V, J and clone size derive from that table, while D and trimming were established from the DNA sequence. The table lists fewer than 55,000 clones, 86% of them singletons. The clonotype was recovered from a woman aged 55 to 70 with acute or convalescent COVID-19. The sequenced sample was peripheral blood.

The chain's CDR3 is CASGRQVQGTGELFF. The CDR3 DNA is TGTGCCAGCGGACGACAGGTGCAGGGGACCGGGGAGCTGTTTTTT. This chain links TRBV6-5 with TRBJ2-2; D is perhaps TRBD1 (6 bases). The CDR3 contains 15 residues. V dropped 8 bases and J dropped 5 bases, with 18 bases sitting between them. Germline CDR1 and CDR2: MNHEY and SVGAGI.